This TCR beta chain was observed in a study of blood T cell repertoires in COVID-19. Data came from immunoSEQ multiplex PCR; TCRdb stores just in-frame clones and leaves some out. The table records just over 250,000 clones, 70% to 90% of them present only once. What was sequenced was peripheral blood. The sequence was collected from a woman in her forties or fifties with acute or convalescent COVID-19.

This CDR3 reads CASSLPTGIYGYTF. The CDR3 nucleotides are TGTGCCAGCAGTTTACCAACAGGGATCTATGGCTACACCTTC. The rearrangement joins TRBV28 to TRBJ1-2; D might be TRBD1 (6 bases). Germline V gene lookup returns CDR1 MDHEN and CDR2 SYDVKM. Trimming took off 2 bases at V and 4 bases at J, with 11 bases between the two ends. This CDR3 region has 14 residues.